The source of this T cell receptor beta chain is a study of blood T cell repertoires in COVID-19. Study details: The samples span acute and convalescent COVID-19 from the United States, Italy and Spain. PBMCs, B-cell-depleted T cells, or T cells were the source of the cDNA or gDNA that made up the material.

In the source study's methods: Estimates of nucleated cell counts were drawn from the amplification of reference gene primers. Sequencing was performed with immunoSEQ multiplex PCR; in TCRdb, only in-frame clones are kept and a portion is missing. V, J and clone size are those of that table, while D and trimming were read from the DNA. The sample includes fewer than 700,000 clones, 85% to 90% seen only once; the top ten take about 8%. Trimming removed 3 bases from V and 0 bases from J; junction bases left unmatched: 7. The CDR3 is 17 residues long. Germline V gene lookup returns CDR1 SGHTA and CDR2 FQGNSA.

V gene TRBV7-2 combines with J gene TRBJ2-1; 8 bases match TRBD2. The sequenced sample was peripheral blood. The receptor comes from a woman aged 50 to 60 with COVID-19, enrolled during active disease. The CDR3 spells CASSFRRGVSSYNEQFF. The CDR3 coding sequence is TGTGCCAGCAGCTTTAGGCGGGGGGTCAGCTCCTACAATGAGCAGTTCTTC.